One T cell receptor beta chain is described in this entry. Its target is unknown. A much larger clonotype is one base distant, so this may be a read error. Per the original data handling: Building a distant-metastasis classifier for papillary thyroid cancer drew on CDR3 differences across clinicopathological groups. TCRdb recomputed clones from the PCR reads via MiXCR. The V and J calls shown here were made by TCRdb, not taken from the authors' results. The sample lists 20,000 to 30,000 clones, roughly an eighth seen once, with roughly an eighth in the top ten. The entry originates in a study of metastatic and nonmetastatic thyroid tumors. Study in general: Comparative analysis of repertoires was undertaken across blood and tumor or nodule tissue obtained from malignant and benign thyroid patients.

Germline lookup yields CDR1 SEHNR and CDR2 FQNEAQ (reference sequence). CDR3 length: 14 residues. Regarding the study as a whole: Versus benign nodules, malignant thyroid tumors reportedly had significantly higher TCR beta diversity, in blood and tumor.

Every patient was untreated before thyroid surgery. The V gene is TRBV7-9, the J gene TRBJ1-4, with TRBD1 matching 7 bases. The source material was blood. This clonotype was sampled from a female donor with papillary thyroid cancer or a benign thyroid nodule (not recorded which). Some clones in this sample may be carry-over from other donors' samples. Here the CDR3 DNA reads TGTGCCGGCAGCTACCGGGACAGTAATGAAAAACTGTTTTTT. Translated: CAGSYRDSNEKLFF.